Listed here are 7 T cell receptor beta chains from one sample, sequenced in a study of blood T cells in healthy people across ages. Sample-barcoded 5' priming and a J-beta primer mix drove a second PCR of roughly 6 to 12 cycles. MiXCR, run by TCRdb on the 5' RACE reads, gives a single entry per CDR3 protein. This table has roughly 800,000 distinct CDR3 sequences, about 55% appearing once. The sample consisted of blood. The receptors derive from a man older than 75 in good health.

In this sample, this clonotype turned up a few times. The CDR3 sequence is CATTRKGQETQYF. CDR3 nucleotide sequence: TGTGCCACCACCCGTAAGGGACAAGAGACCCAGTACTTC. The chain joins TRBV15 to TRBJ2-5; D gene uncertain. CDR3 length: 13 amino acids. In germline, CDR1 is LNHNV, CDR2 YYDKDF (reference sequence). V was shortened by 7 bases and J by 2 bases, with 11 bases between the two germline ends.

The chain employs TRBV5-1 and TRBJ2-3, with 7 positions matching TRBD1. This CDR3 contains 15 residues. With V trimmed by 8 bases and J by 11 bases, 20 bases remained unmatched. CDR1 is SGHRS and CDR2 is YFSETQ in the germline V gene. The CDR3: CASSPHEGALYEQYF. The CDR3 DNA is TGCGCCAGTAGCCCGCATGAGGGGGCTTTATACGAGCAGTATTTT.

This clonotype appeared a single time. The chain uses TRBV3-1 and TRBJ1-1; D is unresolved. The CDR3 extends over 14 amino acids. V gave up 2 bases and J gave up 3 bases, with 10 bases separating them. Germline loops: CDR1 LGHDT, CDR2 YNNKEL (reference sequence). The CDR3: CASSQYYRDTEAFF. DNA for the CDR3: TGTGCCAGCAGCCAATATTACCGGGACACTGAAGCTTTCTTT.

A few counts support this clonotype. V is TRBV20-1 and J is TRBJ1-4; weak D call: TRBD1 (6 bases). The CDR3 loop spans 13 amino acids. Per germline, CDR1 DFQATT and CDR2 SNEGSKA (reference sequence). V was clipped by 4 bases and J by 10 bases, with 16 bases between them. This CDR3 reads CSATRDTDTKLFF. The CDR3 DNA reads TGCAGTGCTACTCGGGACACCGATACAAAACTGTTTTTT.

The rearrangement joins TRBV12-3 or TRBV12-4 to TRBJ2-7; 7 positions agree with TRBD1. This CDR3 contains 15 residues. Unmatched junction bases numbered 10, after V lost 2 bases and J lost 6 bases. This CDR3 reads CASSLRRRQGGEQYF. The CDR3 DNA follows: TGTGCCAGCAGTTTACGTCGCCGACAGGGCGGCGAGCAGTACTTC.

This clonotype was recorded a few times. The J gene is TRBJ2-7, the V gene TRBV20-1, with a weak D call TRBD2 (5 bases). V was cut by 0 bases and J by 4 bases, with 19 bases left in between. The CDR3 sequence is 16 residues long. Germline loops: CDR1 DFQATT, CDR2 SNEGSKA (reference sequence). CDR3 nucleotide sequence: TGCAGTGCTAGAGATCGGCGGCCGATAGGACTTTACGAGCAGTACTTC. Protein product: CSARDRRPIGLYEQYF.

The chain combines TRBV11-2 with TRBJ2-5, with 9 bases identical to TRBD2. The J call could be wrong; TRBJ2-7 is a better fit for the DNA end. The CDR3 has 15 amino acids. Germline V gene sequence: CDR1 SGHAT, CDR2 FQNNGV. The DNA of the CDR3 is TGTGCCAGCAGCTGGGCGACTAGCGGTTCCTACGAGCAGTACTTC. Encoded protein: CASSWATSGSYEQYF.